These T cell receptor beta chains were read from a single sample in a study of blood T cell repertoires in COVID-19. Method: immunoSEQ multiplex PCR; TCRdb's copy keeps in-frame clones and lacks some. Of around 58,000 clones in the sample, 80% to 95% were seen once. Sequences were obtained from peripheral blood. All receptors come from a human donor with active COVID-19. The donor label of this sample is uncertain. The CDR3 runs from the conserved cysteine through the conserved F or W. A D gene is named only where the DNA matches it firmly.

cdr3_aa	v_call	j_call	d_call
CATSRDVVNTGELFF	TRBV15	TRBJ2-2	NA
CASSESVRDSYNEQFF	TRBV9	TRBJ2-1	TRBD1
CASSELAGAGGELFF	TRBV2	TRBJ2-2	TRBD2
CASSQTGPYGYTF	TRBV6-5	TRBJ1-2	NA
CASSQVLGANTEAFF	TRBV14	TRBJ1-1	NA
CASQTLAGAYEQYF	TRBV6-6	TRBJ2-7	TRBD2
CASSLSVRGNSPLHF	TRBV27	TRBJ1-6	TRBD1
CASSVLAGVYNEQFF	TRBV12-5	TRBJ2-1	TRBD2
CSASYPISLPSVSAFF	TRBV20-1	TRBJ1-1	NA
CASSVGSGSYNEQFF	TRBV9	TRBJ2-1	NA
CASSYVGGSSFREQFF	TRBV6-6	TRBJ2-1	TRBD2
CASSLRGTRGSPLHF	TRBV7-3	TRBJ1-6	NA
CASSQDWAGTYGYTF	TRBV3-1/TRBV3-2	TRBJ1-2	NA
CASRPGTGGGNTEAFF	TRBV5-1	TRBJ1-1	TRBD1
CASSYSGTVGTGELFF	TRBV5-1	TRBJ2-2	TRBD1
CAANRGGGNQPQHF	TRBV10-3	TRBJ1-5	TRBD1
CASQGSQETQYF	TRBV28	TRBJ2-5	NA
CASSFRDRRWAFF	TRBV2	TRBJ1-1	TRBD1
CASSLEGQANNQPQHF	TRBV5-1	TRBJ1-5	TRBD1
CASSFGGGVGNEQFF	TRBV7-2	TRBJ2-1	NA
CASSLTDSYEQYF	TRBV27	TRBJ2-7	NA
CASRGEGLDTEAFF	TRBV7-2	TRBJ1-1	NA
CASSSWTGVTEKLFF	TRBV5-5	TRBJ1-4	TRBD1
CASSPGQGLEKLFF	TRBV7-9	TRBJ1-4	TRBD1
CASSYRAGSRDTIYF	TRBV6-5	TRBJ1-3	NA
CASSQVQQGQLYNEQFF	TRBV3-1/TRBV3-2	TRBJ2-1	TRBD1
CASSHPFTRGQDEQFF	TRBV2	TRBJ2-1	NA
CASSLVSSQETQYF	TRBV7-2	TRBJ2-5	NA
CAIRGTGTSTDTQYF	TRBV10-3	TRBJ2-3	NA
CASSPGQGHSPLHF	TRBV7-6	TRBJ1-6	TRBD1
CASSFGTGGSGKLFF	TRBV27	TRBJ1-4	TRBD1
CASSLDRGYEQYF	TRBV7-2	TRBJ2-7	TRBD1
CASSPQGANEKLFF	TRBV7-2	TRBJ1-4	NA
CASRANRGRWGEQYF	TRBV27	TRBJ2-7	TRBD1
CASSQGSGEAFF	TRBV4-1	TRBJ1-1	NA
CASSFGQPQETQYF	TRBV5-1	TRBJ2-5	NA
CASSPRTGIYNEQFF	TRBV6-4	TRBJ2-1	TRBD1
CASSPPWKNYSNQPQHF	TRBV18	TRBJ1-5	NA
CASRLTGLAGALGHTQYF	TRBV3-1/TRBV3-2	TRBJ2-3	TRBD2
CASSLVGQGATGFDKNIQYF	TRBV5-1	TRBJ2-4	TRBD1
CAISEGLAGGPGTGELFF	TRBV10-3	TRBJ2-2	TRBD2
CASSRGTGFVTEAFF	TRBV3-1/TRBV3-2	TRBJ1-1	TRBD1
CASSLVGVGSYEQYF	TRBV11-2	TRBJ2-7	NA